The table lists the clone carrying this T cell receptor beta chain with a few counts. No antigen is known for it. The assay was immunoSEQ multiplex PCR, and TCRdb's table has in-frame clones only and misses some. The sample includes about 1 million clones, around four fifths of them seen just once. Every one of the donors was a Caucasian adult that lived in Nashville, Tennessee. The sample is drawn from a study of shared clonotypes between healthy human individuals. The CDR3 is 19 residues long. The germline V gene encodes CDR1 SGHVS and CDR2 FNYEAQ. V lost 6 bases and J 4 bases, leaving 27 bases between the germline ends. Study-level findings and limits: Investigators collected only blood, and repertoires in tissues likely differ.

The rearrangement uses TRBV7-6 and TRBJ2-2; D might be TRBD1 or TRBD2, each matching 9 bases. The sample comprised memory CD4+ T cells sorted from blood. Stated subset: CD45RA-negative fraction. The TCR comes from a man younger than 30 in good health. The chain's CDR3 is CASSRDREASSGSTGELFF. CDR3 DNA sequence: TGTGCCAGCAGTCGGGACAGGGAGGCGAGTAGCGGGAGCACCGGGGAGCTGTTTTTT. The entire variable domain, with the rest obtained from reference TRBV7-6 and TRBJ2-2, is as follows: GAGVSQSPRYKVTKRGQDVALRCDPISGHVSLYWYRQALGQGPEFLTYFNYEAQQDKSGLPNDRFSAERPEGSISTLTIQRTEQRDSAMYRCASSRDREASSGSTGELFFGEGSRLTVL.